This record covers a single T cell receptor beta chain. Its antigen has not been determined. Qualities for individual bases were not recorded, and no much larger clone is one base off. CDR1 and CDR2 are drawn from the germline V gene (reference sequence): DFQATT, SNEGSKA. The cysteine opens and the phenylalanine closes a CDR3 of 17 amino acids. Only the CDR3 region is kept as DNA, spanning 51 bases read in frame from base 1. Ends trimmed: V by 5 bases, J by 2 bases; bases unmatched to a gene: 12. The record originates from a study of T cell repertoires in cytomegalovirus infection (dated by TCRdb to the late 2010s). With regard to the full study: Peptide stimulations targeted recently identified HLA-C-restricted CMV epitopes, whose presentation resists viral immunomodulation, together with well-studied HLA-B-restricted epitopes. Donor HLA type was relevant to the analysis, because carriage of CMV infection together with the matching HLA type was indicated by public TCR beta signatures. The paper as a whole reports these results and caveats: In the ex vivo response, HLA-C-restricted CMV-specific TCR beta clonotypes were dominant, and in two of eight donors the single most frequent clonotype came from this HLA-C-restricted group. In both this cohort and an independent roughly 330-donor cohort, the cumulative frequency of public TCR beta family members distinguished carriers of CMV infection plus the relevant HLA type.

Reads for this sample came from an Illumina HiSeq 1500. The public sequencing data were trimmed at Q25 with fastp and processed into clonotypes with MiXCR by TCRdb, which kept only in-frame beta chains. All rows with the same CDR3 protein become a single entry with the most common DNA and genes. This sample has hundreds of thousands of distinct CDR3 sequences in its table, and roughly a third of those were observed once. In total, the top ten clones hold roughly 15% of the sample. The treatment or condition label, as the study defines it: in vitro stimulation with specific CMV peptide epitopes to enrich CMV-specific T cells.

This clonotype was sampled from a human donor in good health (CMV status not recorded). Some clones in this sample may be carry-over from other donors' samples. Sequencing was performed on cultured PBMCs, taken from culture after CMV antigen stimulation. Recombination connected TRBV20-1 to TRBJ2-1, with TRBD2 matching 10 junction bases. The sequenced DNA: TGCAGTGCTCCACGGGCTAGCGGGAGTATCACCTACAATGAGCAGTTCTTC. Its translation reads: CSAPRASGSITYNEQFF.